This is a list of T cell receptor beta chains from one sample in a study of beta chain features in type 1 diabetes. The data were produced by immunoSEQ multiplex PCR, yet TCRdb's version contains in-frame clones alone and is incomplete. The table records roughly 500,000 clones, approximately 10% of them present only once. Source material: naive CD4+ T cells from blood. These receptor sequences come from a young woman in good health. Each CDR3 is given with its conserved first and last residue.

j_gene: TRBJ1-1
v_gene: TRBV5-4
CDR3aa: CASSVPQGGDTEAFF

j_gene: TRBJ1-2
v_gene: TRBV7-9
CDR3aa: CATLGGGYGYTF

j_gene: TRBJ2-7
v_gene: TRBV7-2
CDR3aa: CASSFVDWDEQYF

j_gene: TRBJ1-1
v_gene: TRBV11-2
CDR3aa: CASSLVRETEAFF

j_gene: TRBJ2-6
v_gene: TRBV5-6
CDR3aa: CASSLVGLSGANVLTF

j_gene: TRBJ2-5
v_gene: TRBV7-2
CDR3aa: CASSLAGAQETQYF

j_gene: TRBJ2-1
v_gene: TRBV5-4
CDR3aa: CASSLVTVSYNEQFF

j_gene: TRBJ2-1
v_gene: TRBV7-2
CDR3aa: CASRPRLAEFNEQFF

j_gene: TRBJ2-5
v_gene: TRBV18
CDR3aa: CASSPPSVPTQYF

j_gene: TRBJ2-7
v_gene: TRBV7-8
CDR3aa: CASSPRDRGSYEQYF

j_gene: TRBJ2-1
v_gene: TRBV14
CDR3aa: CASSQEEGEQFF

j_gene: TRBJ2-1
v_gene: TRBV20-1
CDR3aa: CRPGQGNEQFF

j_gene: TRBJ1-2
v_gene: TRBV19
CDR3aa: CASSLEQGRGYGYTF

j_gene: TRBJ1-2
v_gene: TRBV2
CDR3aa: CASNPRYGYTF

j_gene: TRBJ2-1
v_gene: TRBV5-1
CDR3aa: CASSGGQGSYNEQFF

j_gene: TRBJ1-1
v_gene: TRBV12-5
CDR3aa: CASGLEERTEAFF

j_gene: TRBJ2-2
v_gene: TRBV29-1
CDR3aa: CSVARGASNTGELFF

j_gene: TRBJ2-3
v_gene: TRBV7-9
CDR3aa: CASSSRRLGEGGTDTQYF

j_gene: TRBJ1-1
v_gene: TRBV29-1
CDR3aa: CSVIEATGSFF

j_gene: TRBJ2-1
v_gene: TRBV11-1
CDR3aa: CASSFGLADYNEQFF

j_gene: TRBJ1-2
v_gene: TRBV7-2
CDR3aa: CASNRQFYGYTF

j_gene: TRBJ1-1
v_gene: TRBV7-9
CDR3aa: CASSFGGRSSDTEAFF

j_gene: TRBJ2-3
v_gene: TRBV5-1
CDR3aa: CASSLRAPSNTDTQYF

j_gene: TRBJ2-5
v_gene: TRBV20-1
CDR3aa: CSASGGGAQYF

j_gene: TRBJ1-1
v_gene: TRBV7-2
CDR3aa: CASSRSVRQGVEAFF

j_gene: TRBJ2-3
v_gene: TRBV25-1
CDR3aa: CASSDNRVTDTQYF

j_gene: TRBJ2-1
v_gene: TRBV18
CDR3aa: CASSRGLGDNEQFF

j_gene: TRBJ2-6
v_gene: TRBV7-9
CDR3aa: CASSRTGSGANVLTF

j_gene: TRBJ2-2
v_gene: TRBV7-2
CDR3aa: CASSQDANTGELFF

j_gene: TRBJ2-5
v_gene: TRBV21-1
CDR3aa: CASSSENLAETQYF

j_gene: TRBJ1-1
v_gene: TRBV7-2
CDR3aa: CASSLSASENTEAFF

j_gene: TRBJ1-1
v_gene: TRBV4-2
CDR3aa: CASSQVDRLGTEAFF

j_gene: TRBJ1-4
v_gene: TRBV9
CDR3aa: CASSVVPSPEKLFF

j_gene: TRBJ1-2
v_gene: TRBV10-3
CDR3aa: CAISESSGGDGYTF

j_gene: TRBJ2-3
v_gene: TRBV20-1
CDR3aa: CSARGLFTQYF

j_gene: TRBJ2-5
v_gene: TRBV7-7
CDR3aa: CASSLGRGGFETQYF

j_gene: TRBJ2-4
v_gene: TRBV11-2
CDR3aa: CASSSGLAKINIQYF

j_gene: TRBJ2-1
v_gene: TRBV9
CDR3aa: CASSVSLNEQFF

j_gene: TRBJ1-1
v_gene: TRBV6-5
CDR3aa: CASSYGQKNTEAFF

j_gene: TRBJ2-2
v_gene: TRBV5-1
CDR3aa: CASSLLSNTGELFF